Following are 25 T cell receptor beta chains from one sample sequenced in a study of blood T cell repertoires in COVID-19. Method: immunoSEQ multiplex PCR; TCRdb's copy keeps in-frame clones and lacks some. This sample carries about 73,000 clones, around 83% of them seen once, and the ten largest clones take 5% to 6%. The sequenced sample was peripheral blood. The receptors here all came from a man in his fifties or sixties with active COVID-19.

The CDR3 DNA reads as TGTGCCAGCAGCCAAATCCGGACTAGCTCCAAGTCCCAGTACTTC. Translated, it gives CASSQIRTSSKSQYF. The chain carries TRBV3-1 (or the pseudogene TRBV3-2) and TRBJ2-5, with 8 bases matching TRBD2. Losses at the gene ends were 2 bases for V and 9 bases for J; bases not matched to a gene: 11. The CDR3 is 15 amino acids. Per the germline V gene, CDR1 is LGHDT and CDR2 is YNNKEL (reference sequence).

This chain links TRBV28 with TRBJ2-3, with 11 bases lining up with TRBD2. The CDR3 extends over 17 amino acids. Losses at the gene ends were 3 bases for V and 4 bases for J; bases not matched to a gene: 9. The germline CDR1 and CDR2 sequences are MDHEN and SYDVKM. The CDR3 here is CASSFWIAGGQADTQYF. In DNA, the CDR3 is TGTGCCAGCAGTTTTTGGATAGCGGGAGGGCAGGCAGATACGCAGTATTTT.

The DNA for the CDR3 is TGTGCCAGCAGCTCCGGGACACCTAATCAGCCCCAGCATTTT. This codes for CASSSGTPNQPQHF. The V call is TRBV7-2, the J call TRBJ1-5, with TRBD1 as a possible D gene (6 bases). V gave up 4 bases and J gave up 4 bases, with 11 bases separating them. CDR1 and CDR2 (germline): SGHTA, FQGNSA. The CDR3 loop spans 14 amino acids.

This CDR3 is CASRANPQGTEQFF. The CDR3 nucleotides are TGTGCCAGCCGGGCGAACCCACAGGGGACTGAGCAGTTCTTC. The chain couples TRBV7-3 to TRBJ2-1; 7 nucleotides agree with TRBD1. The CDR3 is 14 residues long. V lost 8 bases, J lost 9 bases, and 13 bases stayed unmatched. Germline lookup yields CDR1 SGHTA and CDR2 FQGTGA.

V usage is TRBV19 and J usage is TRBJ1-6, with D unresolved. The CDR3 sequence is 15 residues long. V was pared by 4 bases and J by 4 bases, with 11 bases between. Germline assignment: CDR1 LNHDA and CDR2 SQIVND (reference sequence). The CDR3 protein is CASSTTQKYNSPLHF. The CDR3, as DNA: TGTGCCAGTAGTACAACCCAGAAGTATAATTCACCCCTCCACTTT.

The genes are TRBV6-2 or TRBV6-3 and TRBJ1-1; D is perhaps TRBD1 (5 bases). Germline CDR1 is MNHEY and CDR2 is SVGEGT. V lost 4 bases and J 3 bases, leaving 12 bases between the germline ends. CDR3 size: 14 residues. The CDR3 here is CASSWGGSDTEAFF. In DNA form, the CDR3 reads TGTGCCAGCAGTTGGGGGGGATCGGACACTGAAGCTTTCTTT.

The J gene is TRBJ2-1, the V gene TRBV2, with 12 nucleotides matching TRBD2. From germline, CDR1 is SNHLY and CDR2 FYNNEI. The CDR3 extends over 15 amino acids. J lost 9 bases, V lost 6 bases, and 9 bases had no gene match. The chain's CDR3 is CASRALAGGLGEQFF. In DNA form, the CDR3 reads TGTGCCAGCAGGGCCCTAGCGGGGGGGCTCGGTGAGCAGTTCTTC.

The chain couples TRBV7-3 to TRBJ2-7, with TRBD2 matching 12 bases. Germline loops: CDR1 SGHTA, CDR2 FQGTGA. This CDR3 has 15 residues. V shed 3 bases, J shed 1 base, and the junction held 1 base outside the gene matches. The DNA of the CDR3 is TGTGCCAGCAGCTTGACTAGCGGGGGATCCTACGAGCAGTACTTC. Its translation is CASSLTSGGSYEQYF. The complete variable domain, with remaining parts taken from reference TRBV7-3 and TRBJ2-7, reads GAGVSQTPSNKVTEKGKYVELRCDPISGHTALYWYRQSLGQGPEFLIYFQGTGAADDSGLPNDRFFAVRPEGSVSTLKIQRTERGDSAVYLCASSLTSGGSYEQYFGPGTRLTVT.

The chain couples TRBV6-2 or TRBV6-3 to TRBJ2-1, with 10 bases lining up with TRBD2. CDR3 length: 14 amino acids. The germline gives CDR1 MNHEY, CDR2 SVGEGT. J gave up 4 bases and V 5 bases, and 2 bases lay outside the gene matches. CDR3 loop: CASSLAGEYNEQFF. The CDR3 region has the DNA TGTGCCAGCAGTCTAGCGGGAGAATACAATGAGCAGTTCTTC.

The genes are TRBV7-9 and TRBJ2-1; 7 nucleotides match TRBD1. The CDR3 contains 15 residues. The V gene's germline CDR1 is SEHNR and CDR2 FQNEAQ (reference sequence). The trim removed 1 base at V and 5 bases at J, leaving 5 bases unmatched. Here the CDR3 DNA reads TGTGCCAGCAGCTTAGGAGGGGGCGCAAACAATGAGCAGTTCTTC. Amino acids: CASSLGGGANNEQFF.

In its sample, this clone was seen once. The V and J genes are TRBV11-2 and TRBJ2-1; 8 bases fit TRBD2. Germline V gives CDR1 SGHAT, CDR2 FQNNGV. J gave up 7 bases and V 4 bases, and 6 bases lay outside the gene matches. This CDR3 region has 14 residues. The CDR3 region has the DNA TGTGCCAGCAGCTGGAACGGGAGGGCGAATGAGCAGTTCTTC. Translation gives CASSWNGRANEQFF.

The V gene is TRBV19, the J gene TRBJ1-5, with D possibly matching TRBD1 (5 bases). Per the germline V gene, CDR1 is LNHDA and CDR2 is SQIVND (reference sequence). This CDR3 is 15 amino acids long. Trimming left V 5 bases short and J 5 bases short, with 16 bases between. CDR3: CASSSSSGTHQPQHF. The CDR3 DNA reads TGTGCCAGTAGTTCCTCATCAGGGACTCATCAGCCCCAGCATTTT.

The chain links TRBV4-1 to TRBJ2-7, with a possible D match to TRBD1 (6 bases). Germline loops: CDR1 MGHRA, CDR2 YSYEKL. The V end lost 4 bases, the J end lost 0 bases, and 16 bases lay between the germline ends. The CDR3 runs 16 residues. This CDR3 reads CASSRQDGESSYEQYF. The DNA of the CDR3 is TGCGCCAGCAGCCGACAGGACGGGGAGAGCTCCTACGAGCAGTACTTC.

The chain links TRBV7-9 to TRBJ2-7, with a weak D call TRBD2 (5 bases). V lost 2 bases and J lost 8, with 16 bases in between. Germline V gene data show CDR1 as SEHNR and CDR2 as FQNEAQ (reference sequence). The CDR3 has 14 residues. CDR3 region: CASSLTAPAAKQYF. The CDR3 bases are TGTGCCAGCAGCTTAACAGCCCCAGCGGCCAAGCAGTACTTC.

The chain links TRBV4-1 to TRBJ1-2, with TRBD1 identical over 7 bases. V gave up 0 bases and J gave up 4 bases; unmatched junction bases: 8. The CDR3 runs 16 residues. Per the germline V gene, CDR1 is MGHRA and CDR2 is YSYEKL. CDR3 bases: TGCGCCAGCAGCCAAGATGCCCCGGGACAGATCTATGGCTACACCTTC. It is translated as CASSQDAPGQIYGYTF.

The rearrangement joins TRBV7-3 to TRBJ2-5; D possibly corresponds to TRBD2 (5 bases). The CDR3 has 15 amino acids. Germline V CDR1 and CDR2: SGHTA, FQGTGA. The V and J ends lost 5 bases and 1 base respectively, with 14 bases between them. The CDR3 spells CASSRYGRAQETQYF. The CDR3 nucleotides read TGTGCCAGCAGCCGATATGGGCGGGCCCAAGAGACCCAGTACTTC.

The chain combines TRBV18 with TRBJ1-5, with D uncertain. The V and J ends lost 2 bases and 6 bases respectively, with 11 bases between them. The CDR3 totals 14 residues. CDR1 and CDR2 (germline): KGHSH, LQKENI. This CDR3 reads CASSPSLRIQPQHF. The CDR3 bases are TGTGCCAGCTCACCAAGTCTAAGAATTCAGCCCCAGCATTTT.

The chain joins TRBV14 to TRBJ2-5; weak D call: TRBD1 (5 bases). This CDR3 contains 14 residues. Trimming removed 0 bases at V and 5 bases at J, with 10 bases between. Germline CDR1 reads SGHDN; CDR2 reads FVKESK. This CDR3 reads CASSQDRVAETQYF. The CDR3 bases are TGTGCCAGCAGCCAAGACAGGGTCGCCGAGACCCAGTACTTC. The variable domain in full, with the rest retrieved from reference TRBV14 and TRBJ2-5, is EAGVTQFPSHSVIEKGQTVTLRCDPISGHDNLYWYRRVMGKEIKFLLHFVKESKQDESGMPNNRFLAERTGGTYSTLKVQPAELEDSGVYFCASSQDRVAETQYFGPGTRLLVL.

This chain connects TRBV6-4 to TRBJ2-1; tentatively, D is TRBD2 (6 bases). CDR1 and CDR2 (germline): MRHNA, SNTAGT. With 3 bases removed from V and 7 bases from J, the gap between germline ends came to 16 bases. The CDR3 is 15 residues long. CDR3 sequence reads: CASSESGGVGNEQFF. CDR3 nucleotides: TGTGCCAGCAGTGAGAGCGGAGGGGTTGGGAATGAGCAGTTCTTC.

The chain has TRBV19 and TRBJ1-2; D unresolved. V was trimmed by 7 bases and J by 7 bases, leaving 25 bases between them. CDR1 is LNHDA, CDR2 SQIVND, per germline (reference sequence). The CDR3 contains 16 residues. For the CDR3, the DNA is TGTGCCAGTAAATCGCAGCGGGAGGGCATTTATCTTGGCTACACCTTC. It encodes CASKSQREGIYLGYTF.

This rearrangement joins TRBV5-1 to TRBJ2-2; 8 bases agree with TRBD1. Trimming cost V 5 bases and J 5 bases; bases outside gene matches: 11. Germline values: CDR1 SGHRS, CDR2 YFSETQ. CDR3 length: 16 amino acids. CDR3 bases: TGCGCCAGCAGACACTTAGACAGGGGAGGTACCGGGGAGCTGTTTTTT. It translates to CASRHLDRGGTGELFF.

CDR3 DNA: TGTGCCACCAGTGACCACGGGACTAGCGGGGGCCCCAAAAATACGCAGTATTTT. The encoded protein is CATSDHGTSGGPKNTQYF. The rearrangement uses TRBV24-1 and TRBJ2-3; 14 nucleotides align to TRBD2. This CDR3 is 18 amino acids long. The germline V gene encodes CDR1 KGHDR and CDR2 SFDVKD. With V trimmed by 4 bases and J by 7 bases, 12 bases remained unmatched.

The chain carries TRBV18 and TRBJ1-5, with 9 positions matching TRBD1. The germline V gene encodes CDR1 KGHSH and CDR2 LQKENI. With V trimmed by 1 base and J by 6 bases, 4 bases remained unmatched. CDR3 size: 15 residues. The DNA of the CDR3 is TGTGCCAGCTCACCACAAGCGGGACAGGGTCAGCCCCAGCATTTT. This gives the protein CASSPQAGQGQPQHF.

CDR3 sequence reads: CASSSSGRISEQYF. The CDR3 bases are TGTGCCAGCAGCTCATCCGGGAGAATCTCCGAGCAGTACTTC. The chain combines TRBV7-2 with TRBJ2-7; D might be TRBD2 (6 bases). V lost 4 bases and J lost 6, with 16 bases in between. CDR1 and CDR2 (germline): SGHTA, FQGNSA. This CDR3 is 14 amino acids long.

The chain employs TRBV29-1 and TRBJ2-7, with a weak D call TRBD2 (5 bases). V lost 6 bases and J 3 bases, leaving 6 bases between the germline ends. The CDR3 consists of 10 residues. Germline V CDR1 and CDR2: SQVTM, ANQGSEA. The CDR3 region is CSVGSYEQYF. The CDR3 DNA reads TGCAGCGTAGGGAGCTACGAGCAGTACTTC.